A selection of T cell receptor beta chains follows, all from one sample in a study of blood T cell repertoires in COVID-19. Sequenced by immunoSEQ multiplex PCR; TCRdb stores in-frame clones only, minus some. The sample lists more than 100,000 clones; more than 75% were seen once. Sequencing was performed on peripheral blood. These receptors were obtained from a woman aged 65 to 85 with acute or convalescent COVID-19. The CDR3 runs from the conserved cysteine through the conserved F or W. D genes are given only for firm matches. Where a row states a size, it is once, few, many or the class of an expanded clone; other rows omit it.

-	-	TRBV7-9	TRBJ1-6	CASRSSQGQRSPLHF	TGTGCCAGCAGAAGTAGTCAGGGGCAGCGGTCACCCCTCCACTTT
TRBD1	-	TRBV7-2	TRBJ1-1	CASSSRQGLAFF	TGTGCCAGCAGCTCACGACAGGGCCTCGCTTTCTTT
TRBD2	-	TRBV18	TRBJ2-3	CASSPPGLALTDTQYF	TGTGCCAGCTCACCACCGGGACTAGCCCTCACAGATACGCAGTATTTT
TRBD2	-	TRBV19	TRBJ2-5	CASAPGGGAGETQYF	TGTGCCAGCGCTCCCGGCGGGGGGGCTGGAGAGACCCAGTACTTC
TRBD1	-	TRBV7-6	TRBJ1-6	CASSLAQRGRGSHNSPLHF	TGTGCCAGCAGCTTAGCGCAGAGAGGCAGGGGGTCCCATAATTCACCCCTCCACTTT
-	once	TRBV28	TRBJ2-2	CASSPWTAQNTGELFF	TGTGCCAGCAGTCCCTGGACAGCACAGAACACCGGGGAGCTGTTTTTT
-	-	TRBV21-1	TRBJ1-5	CASSGDIGNRGEQPQHF	TGTGCCAGCTCTGGAGACATTGGGAACAGGGGGGAGCAGCCCCAGCATTTT
-	-	TRBV20-1	TRBJ2-6	CSASTTGANVLTF	TGCAGTGCTAGTACAACTGGGGCCAACGTCCTGACTTTC
TRBD1	many	TRBV5-1	TRBJ1-5	CASSLTGMSNQPQHF	TGCGCCAGCAGCCTGACAGGGATGAGCAATCAGCCCCAGCATTTT
-	-	TRBV7-9	TRBJ2-3	CASSLAEEGDTQYF	TGTGCCAGCAGCTTAGCGGAGGAAGGAGATACGCAGTATTTT
TRBD2	-	TRBV10-3	TRBJ2-5	CAIRLAGGETQYF	TGTGCCATCAGACTAGCGGGGGGGGAGACCCAGTACTTC
TRBD2	-	TRBV3-1/TRBV3-2	TRBJ2-1	CASTEASGGPHNEQFF	TGTGCCAGTACGGAGGCTAGCGGGGGGCCACACAATGAGCAGTTCTTC
-	-	TRBV3-1/TRBV3-2	TRBJ2-7	CASSPGTAKSYEQYF	TGTGCCAGCAGCCCCGGCACAGCAAAGTCCTACGAGCAGTACTTC
-	-	TRBV27	TRBJ1-2	CASSLRAAPLWSYTF	TGTGCCAGCAGTTTGAGGGCAGCTCCCCTATGGAGCTACACCTTC
TRBD1	-	TRBV5-1	TRBJ1-1	CASSRGQNTEAFF	TGCGCCAGCAGTAGGGGGCAGAACACTGAAGCTTTCTTT
-	-	TRBV19	TRBJ1-1	CASSMNLGGNTEAFF	TGTGCCAGTAGTATGAATCTCGGGGGGAACACTGAAGCTTTCTTT
-	-	TRBV2	TRBJ1-5	CASRIEGNQPQHF	TGTGCCAGCAGGATAGAAGGCAATCAGCCCCAGCATTTT
-	-	TRBV7-2	TRBJ2-7	CASSPQGGPIYEQYF	TGTGCCAGCAGCCCTCAGGGGGGCCCCATATACGAGCAGTACTTC
-	once	TRBV18	TRBJ1-1	CASSPLTGWRLNTEAFF	TGTGCCAGCTCACCACTTACAGGGTGGAGGCTGAACACTGAAGCTTTCTTT
-	many	TRBV5-4	TRBJ1-2	CASSSTGGYTF	TGTGCCAGCAGCTCCACCGGTGGCTACACCTTC
-	-	TRBV30	TRBJ1-5	CAWSSESNQPQHF	TGTGCCTGGAGTTCGGAGAGCAATCAGCCCCAGCATTTT
TRBD1	-	TRBV6-1	TRBJ1-6	CASSEAGTGRYSYNSPLHF	TGTGCCAGCAGTGAAGCGGGGACAGGGAGATACTCCTATAATTCACCCCTCCACTTT
-	once	TRBV5-1	TRBJ1-1	CASSRGGVSSAEAFF	TGCGCCAGCAGCAGGGGTGGGGTTTCCTCCGCTGAAGCTTTCTTT
-	-	TRBV2	TRBJ1-5	CASRPTPGTRGQPQHF	TGTGCCAGCAGACCAACCCCCGGGACTAGGGGACAGCCCCAGCATTTT
-	-	TRBV28	TRBJ2-7	CASSTGSYEQYF	TGTGCCAGCAGCACAGGGAGCTACGAGCAGTACTTC
TRBD1	-	TRBV19	TRBJ2-1	CASWSRDRVNEQFF	TGTGCCAGTTGGAGTCGGGACAGGGTGAATGAGCAGTTCTTC
-	-	TRBV28	TRBJ1-5	CASSSGTQYQPQHF	TGTGCCAGCAGTTCCGGGACACAGTATCAGCCCCAGCATTTT
TRBD1	-	TRBV5-1	TRBJ1-1	CASRYDREVEAFF	TGCGCCAGCAGGTATGACAGGGAAGTTGAAGCTTTCTTT
TRBD2	-	TRBV7-3	TRBJ2-1	CASSLTRGGRDEQFF	TGTGCCAGCAGCTTAACCCGGGGGGGCCGCGATGAGCAGTTCTTC
-	-	TRBV12-5	TRBJ1-4	CASGLALGGGEKLFF	TGTGCTAGTGGTTTGGCACTGGGGGGGGGTGAAAAACTGTTTTTT
TRBD1	-	TRBV5-1	TRBJ1-4	CASCYRGQDEKLFF	TGCGCCAGCTGCTACAGGGGGCAGGATGAAAAACTGTTTTTT
TRBD1	-	TRBV11-2	TRBJ2-5	CASSLDRGTETQYF	TGTGCCAGCAGCTTGGACAGGGGGACAGAGACCCAGTACTTC
-	-	TRBV28	TRBJ2-7	CASSSIVGDFYEQYF	TGTGCCAGCAGTTCCATAGTAGGGGACTTCTACGAGCAGTACTTC
TRBD1	-	TRBV27	TRBJ2-7	CASSLRGLSSYEQYF	TGTGCCAGCAGTTTAAGGGGGCTGTCCTCCTACGAGCAGTACTTC
TRBD1	-	TRBV6-1	TRBJ1-2	CASSEAWDRVSDYTF	TGTGCCAGCAGTGAAGCATGGGACAGAGTCTCTGACTACACCTTC
TRBD2	-	TRBV5-1	TRBJ2-5	CASSGLAGGPPNQETQYF	TGCGCCAGCAGCGGGCTAGCGGGGGGGCCCCCCAATCAAGAGACCCAGTACTTC
-	-	TRBV20-1	TRBJ1-5	CSASSGIQPQHF	TGCAGTGCTAGTTCGGGTATTCAGCCCCAGCATTTT
TRBD2	-	TRBV7-3	TRBJ2-2	CASSRSPGGTNTGELFF	TGTGCCAGCAGCCGCTCACCCGGGGGGACGAACACCGGGGAGCTGTTTTTT
TRBD2	-	TRBV28	TRBJ2-5	CASILSGGDQETQYF	TGTGCCAGCATTTTAAGCGGGGGGGACCAAGAGACCCAGTACTTC
TRBD1	-	TRBV24-1	TRBJ1-2	CATSAPDRGGGYTF	TGTGCCACCAGTGCTCCGGACAGGGGAGGGGGCTACACCTTC
-	-	TRBV18	TRBJ2-5	CASSGGTSETQYF	TGTGCCAGCTCAGGTGGGACATCAGAGACCCAGTACTTC
-	-	TRBV28	TRBJ1-3	CASSGSLLSSGNTIYF	TGTGCCAGCAGTGGTAGTTTGTTAAGCTCTGGAAACACCATATATTTT
TRBD2	-	TRBV6-1	TRBJ2-1	CASSEDLAGGLLNEQFF	TGTGCCAGCAGTGAAGATTTGGCGGGGGGGCTACTCAATGAGCAGTTCTTC
-	-	TRBV27	TRBJ1-5	CASSPGLNQPQHF	TGTGCCAGCAGTCCAGGGCTCAATCAGCCCCAGCATTTT
TRBD1	-	TRBV5-4	TRBJ1-5	CASSLRDSQYSNQPQHF	TGTGCCAGCAGCCTCCGGGACAGCCAATATAGCAATCAGCCCCAGCATTTT
TRBD1	-	TRBV2	TRBJ1-6	CASNDRGNSPLHF	TGTGCCAGCAACGACAGGGGAAACTCACCCCTCCACTTT
TRBD1	-	TRBV28	TRBJ1-5	CASSPGTGDQPQHF	TGTGCCAGCAGTCCGGGGACAGGGGATCAGCCCCAGCATTTT
TRBD1	-	TRBV18	TRBJ1-6	CASSLPDRIDSPLHF	TGTGCCAGCTCACTACCGGACAGGATTGATTCACCCCTCCACTTT
TRBD1	-	TRBV11-3	TRBJ2-1	CASSSDRGVTSYNEQFF	TGTGCCAGCAGCTCAGACAGGGGGGTTACCTCCTACAATGAGCAGTTCTTC
TRBD1	-	TRBV11-1	TRBJ1-4	CASSRWTGGEKLFF	TGTGCCAGCAGCCGATGGACAGGAGGTGAAAAACTGTTTTTT
TRBD1	-	TRBV28	TRBJ2-1	CASSSGQGTSSYNEQFF	TGTGCCAGCAGTTCGGGACAGGGGACGAGCTCCTACAATGAGCAGTTCTTC
-	-	TRBV28	TRBJ1-4	CASSPGSNEKLFF	TGTGCCAGCAGCCCAGGGTCTAATGAAAAACTGTTTTTT
TRBD1	-	TRBV10-3	TRBJ2-5	CAISPQGQPFETQYF	TGTGCCATCAGTCCTCAGGGACAGCCTTTCGAGACCCAGTACTTC
-	-	TRBV3-1/TRBV3-2	TRBJ2-7	CASSQDGRLYEQYF	TGTGCCAGCAGCCAAGATGGCAGGCTTTACGAGCAGTACTTC
-	-	TRBV2	TRBJ2-7	CASKEDGIYEQYF	TGTGCCAGCAAGGAGGACGGTATTTACGAGCAGTACTTC